This T cell receptor (beta chain) was found in a study of CD8 T cells in ankylosing spondylitis. Quantitative 5'-RACE with molecular barcodes was used to make the TCR beta libraries. TCRdb processed the 5' RACE reads anew with MiXCR; each CDR3 protein has one entry. The sample has around 88,000 distinct CDR3 sequences, roughly 9.6% seen once. This CDR3 contains 13 residues. CDR1 DFQATT and CDR2 SNEGSKA come from the germline V gene (reference sequence). V lost 3 bases and J lost 0, with 8 bases in between. This clonotype was detected ten times or more. The sequenced sample consisted of blood, either unsorted or a sorted T cell fraction (not recorded which). V gene TRBV20-1 combines with J gene TRBJ1-2; D is uncertain. The source of this sequence is a male donor with ankylosing spondylitis or in good health (not recorded which). In DNA, the CDR3 is TGCAGTGCTAGTCTCCTTACTAACTATGGCTACACCTTC. This translates into CSASLLTNYGYTF.